This TCR beta chain comes out of a study of blood T cells in healthy people across ages. This CDR3 is built from 12 residues. Germline lookup yields CDR1 LGHNT and CDR2 FRNRAP. V lost 7 bases, J lost 13 bases, and 17 bases lay in between. There were at least 6 micrograms of total RNA extracted from every sample. Primed by a sample-barcoded 5' primer and a J-beta primer mix, a second PCR proceeded for about 6 to 12 cycles. Every cDNA was tagged by a template-switch adaptor with 12 random nucleotides. TCRdb re-analysed the 5' RACE reads in MiXCR, keeping a single row per CDR3 protein. The table includes about 1,500,000 distinct CDR3 sequences, roughly 28% detected once.

This receptor was taken from a young woman in good health. Sequencing was carried out using blood. This rearrangement joins TRBV12-5 to TRBJ2-4; no firm D call. CDR3 sequence (DNA): TGTGCTAGTGCCCTGGAAGACAATGAGCAGTACTTC. Protein: CASALEDNEQYF.